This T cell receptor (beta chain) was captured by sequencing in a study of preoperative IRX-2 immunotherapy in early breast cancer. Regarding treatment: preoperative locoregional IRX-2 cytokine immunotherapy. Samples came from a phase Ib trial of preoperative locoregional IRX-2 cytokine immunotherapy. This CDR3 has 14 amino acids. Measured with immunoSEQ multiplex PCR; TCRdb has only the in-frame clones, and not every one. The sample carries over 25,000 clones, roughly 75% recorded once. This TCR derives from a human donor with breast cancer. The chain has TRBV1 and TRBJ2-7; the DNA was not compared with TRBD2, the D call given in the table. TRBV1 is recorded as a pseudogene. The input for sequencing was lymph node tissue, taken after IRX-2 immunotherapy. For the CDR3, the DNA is TGCGCCAGCAGCCAAGAACTAGCGGACTACGAGCAGTACTTC. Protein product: CASSQELADYEQYF.